These 22 T cell receptor beta chains were sequenced from one sample in a study of tumor and adjacent non-tumor tissue in lung cancer (dated by TCRdb to the late 2010s). Library preparation was by multiplex PCR. Sequencing used an Illumina HiSeq 2500. TCRbeta libraries were constructed through three rounds of nested PCR with primers (Table S4) according to protocols modified from ARM-PCR. Through fastp at Q25 and MiXCR, TCRdb rebuilt clones from the public reads, retaining in-frame beta chains. Each CDR3 protein appears once, grouped with its most common genes and DNA. For this sample there are some 90,000 distinct CDR3 sequences; around two thirds appear just once. More than 14% of the sample is in the top ten clones. RNA was isolated from bulk, unsorted tissue, and RNA quality was assessed with a NanoDrop ND-1000 and an Agilent 2100. Source material: lung tumor tissue. The source is a man between 70 and 80 years old with non-small cell lung cancer.

This clonotype has more than one count but fewer than ten. The chain links TRBV19 to TRBJ2-1, with a tentative D call TRBD2 (5 bases). The CDR3 loop spans 18 amino acids. The V end was cut by 9 bases, the J end by 0 bases, with 24 bases between. Germline-derived CDR1 and CDR2 are LNHDA and SQIVND (reference sequence). The CDR3 DNA is TGTGCCAGCAGCTCGGGGATGATAACAGTGAGCTCCTACAATGAGCAGTTCTTC. Protein: CASSSGMITVSSYNEQFF. Using reference TRBV19 and TRBJ2-1 for the parts outside the CDR3, the full variable domain is DGGITQSPKYLFRKEGQNVTLSCEQNLNHDAMYWYRQDPGQGLRLIYYSQIVNDFQKGDIAEGYSVSREKKESFPLTVTSAQKNPTAFYLCASSSGMITVSSYNEQFFGPGTRLTVL.

This clonotype was counted between two and nine times. The V gene is TRBV27, the J gene TRBJ2-3; unclear D gene. Germline CDR1 MNHEY, CDR2 SMNVEV (reference sequence). The germline V and J ends were trimmed by 5 bases and 2 bases, with 17 bases remaining between them. The CDR3 has 16 residues. The CDR3 reads CASSPGRILLTDTQYF. The CDR3 DNA reads TGTGCCAGCAGTCCTGGACGGATTTTACTCACAGATACGCAGTATTTT.

The gene calls are TRBV6-5 and TRBJ1-3; D remains ambiguous. Germline CDR1 and CDR2: MNHEY and SVGAGI. The length of the CDR3 is 14 residues. V lost 2 bases and J lost 5, with 10 bases in between. The CDR3 DNA follows: TGTGCCAGCAGTTACGAGACATCTAGAAACACCATATATTTT. This gives the protein CASSYETSRNTIYF.

Of note for this clonotype: A single base separates this from a much larger clone, so it may be a read error. This chain links TRBV20-1 with TRBJ2-1; 13 bases match TRBD2. Trimming at V came to 6 bases and at J to 4 bases, leaving 6 bases not matched to a gene. Germline V gene sequence: CDR1 DFQATT, CDR2 SNEGSKA (reference sequence). This CDR3 has 15 amino acids. CDR3 in amino acids: CSANSTSGGYNEQFF. The CDR3 DNA sequence: TGCAGTGCCAACTCGACTAGCGGGGGGTACAATGAGCAGTTCTTC.

The chain employs TRBV24-1 and TRBJ2-2; D is undetermined. Per the germline V gene, CDR1 is KGHDR and CDR2 is SFDVKD. V was clipped by 5 bases and J by 4 bases, with 7 bases between them. This CDR3 is 13 amino acids long. CDR3 coding DNA: TGTGCCACCAGTGTGATGGGCACCGGGGAGCTGTTTTTT. It translates to CATSVMGTGELFF.

The chain has TRBV11-2 and TRBJ2-2, with a tentative D call TRBD1 (6 bases). CDR3 length: 14 amino acids. Germline CDR1 reads SGHAT; CDR2 reads FQNNGV. V was trimmed by 11 bases and J by 8 bases, leaving 21 bases between them. In DNA, the CDR3 is TGTGCCGGGAGCGGACAGCTAATCACTGGGGAGCTGTTTTTT. It specifies CAGSGQLITGELFF. Full variable domain (remainder filled in from reference TRBV11-2 and TRBJ2-2): EAGVAQSPRYKIIEKRQSVAFWCNPISGHATLYWYQQILGQGPKLLIQFQNNGVVDDSQLPKDRFSAERLKGVDSTLKIQPAKLEDSAVYLCAGSGQLITGELFFGEGSRLTVL.

For this clonotype: This may arise from a read error, as a much more abundant clone is one base away. V usage is TRBV20-1 and J usage is TRBJ2-7; D may match TRBD1 or TRBD2 (5 bases each). The length of the CDR3 is 12 residues. CDR1 DFQATT and CDR2 SNEGSKA come from the germline V gene (reference sequence). V was shortened by 4 bases and J by 5 bases, with 12 bases between the two germline ends. CDR3 sequence: CSATGRGHEQYF. CDR3 in DNA: TGCAGTGCTACCGGACGGGGCCACGAGCAGTACTTC.

This clonotype has just a few counts. This sequence joins TRBV28 and TRBJ2-5; D remains unclear. Germline values: CDR1 MDHEN, CDR2 SYDVKM. The length of the CDR3 is 14 residues. V dropped 6 bases and J dropped 5 bases, with 16 bases sitting between them. The CDR3 is CASRGMAISETQYF. The CDR3 nucleotides are TGTGCCAGCAGGGGGATGGCAATAAGCGAGACCCAGTACTTC.

A word on this clonotype: This may arise from a read error, as a much more abundant clone is one base away. This rearrangement joins TRBV20-1 to TRBJ2-1; no reliable D call. Germline CDR1 and CDR2: DFQATT and SNEGSKA (reference sequence). The CDR3 contains 10 residues. The CDR3 DNA follows: TGCAGTGCGCCCTCCAATGGGCAGTTCTTC. Translating gives CSAPSNGQFF.

This clonotype was seen a single time. Possible read error: a much larger clone is one base away. The V gene is TRBV28, the J gene TRBJ2-7; 8 bases line up with TRBD2. The CDR3 totals 15 residues. V dropped 2 bases and J dropped 6; count of bases not matched to a gene: 9. Germline assignment: CDR1 MDHEN and CDR2 SYDVKM. The CDR3 region is CASSLPFSAGGEQYF. CDR3 coding DNA: TGTGCCAGCAGTTTACCCTTCTCGGCGGGGGGCGAGCAGTACTTC.

This chain joins TRBV6-5 and TRBJ2-6; D is ambiguous. CDR3 length: 16 amino acids. In germline, CDR1 is MNHEY, CDR2 SVGAGI. The V end lost 8 bases, the J end lost 4 bases, and 18 bases lay between the germline ends. CDR3 sequence: CASHLLMSRGANVLTF. CDR3 nucleotide sequence: TGTGCCAGCCATCTTTTGATGTCGCGCGGGGCCAACGTCCTGACTTTC.

Ten or more counts support this clonotype. The chain joins TRBV6-1 to TRBJ1-1; D gene unclear. The CDR3 length is 15 residues. Between the trimmed V and J ends, which lost 2 bases and 1 base, there was a span of 11 bases. Germline lookup yields CDR1 MNHNS and CDR2 SASEGT. DNA of the CDR3: TGTGCCAGCAGTGAACCGAACGGCGGGAACACTGAAGCTTTCTTT. Protein: CASSEPNGGNTEAFF.

The chain employs TRBV28 and TRBJ1-2; 7 bases fit TRBD1. CDR1 is MDHEN, CDR2 SYDVKM, per germline. J was trimmed by 8 bases and V by 6 bases; bases with no gene match: 3. This CDR3 has 11 residues. DNA for the CDR3: TGTGCCAGCAGGCAGGACAGGGGCTACACCTTC. This codes for CASRQDRGYTF.

On this clonotype itself: A junction end diverges from the germline sequence, so it may reflect a read error. This sequence joins TRBV29-1 and TRBJ1-1; a weak D match, TRBD1 (5 bases). CDR1 and CDR2 from the germline V gene are SQVTM and ANQGSEA. This CDR3 region has 14 residues. CDR3 region: CRVDWGGLNTEAFF. The DNA for the CDR3 is TGCAGAGTTGATTGGGGGGGACTGAACACTGAAGCTTTCTTT.

Of note for this clonotype: Likely a read error: the CDR3 ends without its conserved phenylalanine or tryptophan. The DNA is omitted, as the CDR3 cannot be located on it reliably, and the CDR3 follows TCRdb's listing. The V gene is TRBV28, the J gene TRBJ2-7; the table's TRBD2 call for D was not verified on the DNA. Germline assignment: CDR1 MDHEN and CDR2 SYDVKM. Both ends counted, the CDR3 spans 12 residues. Here the CDR3 reads CASSFLDLGTNS.

Details on this clonotype: Sequence at one end of the junction differs from germline and may be a read error. The chain has TRBV4-1 and TRBJ1-1; D not certain. From germline, CDR1 is MGHRA and CDR2 YSYEKL. CDR3 length: 15 residues. The CDR3 coding sequence is TGCGCCAGCAGTCAAGATTCATCATCCTTGTCTGAAGCTTTCTTT. This gives the protein CASSQDSSSLSEAFF.

This clonotype was counted ten times or more. The V gene is TRBV5-4, the J gene TRBJ1-1, with D uncertain. Trimming left V 4 bases short and J 5 bases short, with 21 bases between. The CDR3 has 16 residues. The germline CDR1 and CDR2 sequences are SGHNT and YYREEE (reference sequence). The CDR3 DNA is TGTGCCAGCAGCCAAGACCCCTTAGAACCGAGGACTGAAGCTTTCTTT. This encodes CASSQDPLEPRTEAFF.

This clonotype was seen at least ten times. This chain connects TRBV29-1 to TRBJ1-1, with 7 nucleotides matching TRBD1. Trimming took 6 bases from V and 8 from J; bases not matched to a gene: 9. The CDR3 length is 12 residues. The germline CDR1 and CDR2 sequences are SQVTM and ANQGSEA. This CDR3 reads CSVAKDRAEAFF. The CDR3 DNA sequence: TGCAGCGTGGCGAAAGACAGGGCCGAAGCTTTCTTT.

On this clonotype: Mismatch with germline at one junction end may stem from a read error. This sequence joins TRBV6-5 and TRBJ2-7; 9 bases match TRBD2. Per the germline V gene, CDR1 is MNHEY and CDR2 is SVGAGI. The CDR3 is 15 amino acids. For the CDR3, the DNA is TGTGCCAGAAGGCCCCGAACTAGCGGGCTATACGAGCAATACTTC. It specifies CARRPRTSGLYEQYF.

At least ten counts were recorded for this clonotype. The chain has TRBV14 and TRBJ2-1, with D tentatively TRBD2 (5 bases). This CDR3 has 17 residues. V was trimmed by 5 bases and J by 0 bases, leaving 17 bases between them. Germline V lookup: CDR1 SGHDN, CDR2 FVKESK. Here the CDR3 DNA reads TGTGCCAGCAGCGGAGGATCGGGCTGGAGCTCCTACAATGAGCAGTTCTTC. This gives the protein CASSGGSGWSSYNEQFF. Full variable domain (outside the CDR3, taken from reference TRBV14 and TRBJ2-1): EAGVTQFPSHSVIEKGQTVTLRCDPISGHDNLYWYRRVMGKEIKFLLHFVKESKQDESGMPNNRFLAERTGGTYSTLKVQPAELEDSGVYFCASSGGSGWSSYNEQFFGPGTRLTVL.

Comments on this clonotype: At one end the junction does not follow the germline gene, possibly because of a read error. The V and J genes are TRBV4-2 and TRBJ2-1; 9 positions agree with TRBD1. CDR1 is LGHNA and CDR2 is YNFKEQ in the germline V gene. This CDR3 comprises 17 residues. The DNA of the CDR3 is TGTTTCAGCAGCCATAACGCCGGGACAGGGATCTACAACGAGCAGTTCTTC. Translating gives CFSSHNAGTGIYNEQFF.

On this clonotype itself: Its ends do not fully match the called genes, so a read error is possible. V gene TRBV6-2 or TRBV6-3 combines with J gene TRBJ2-1; 7 nucleotides align to TRBD2. The CDR3 has 16 residues. Per germline, CDR1 MNHEY and CDR2 SVGEGT. The chain's CDR3 is CASSYPRGDSYNEQLF. The CDR3 DNA sequence: TGTGCCAGCAGTTACCCTCGGGGGGACTCCTATAATGAGCAGCTCTTC.